What follows are 11 T cell receptor beta chains derived from one specimen sequenced in a study of T cells in women clearing cervical HPV infection. Profiled with immunoSEQ multiplex PCR; TCRdb holds only in-frame clones, not every one. This table holds 40,000 or so clones. Sequenced: blood buffy coat. Receptor source: a woman between 18 and 69 years old with a cervical HPV16 infection that either progressed to CIN3+ or cleared (not recorded which).

Worth noting for this clone: The CDR3 goes on 3 residues after the read ends, and that part is filled in from the germline J gene. This chain links TRBV12-3 or TRBV12-4 with TRBJ1-1; 9 bases line up with TRBD1. The CDR3 runs 14 residues. CDR3 sequence: CASSPGTGPGGAFF. The CDR3 DNA, read in part, is TGTGCCAGCAGCCCCGGGACAGGGCCCGGCGGA.

Turning to this clone: From the germline J gene comes the end of the CDR3, since the read stops 3 residues before it. V is TRBV9 and J is TRBJ2-2; 10 positions agree with TRBD2. Germline V gives CDR1 SGDLS, CDR2 YYNGEE. CDR3 length: 16 residues. Trimming removed 2 bases from V and 0 bases from J; junction bases left unmatched: 1. CDR3 in amino acids: CASSVGTSANTGELFF. The DNA read from the CDR3 is TGTGCCAGCAGCGTTGGGACTAGCGCGAACACCGGGGAG.

Worth noting for this clone: The read is 3 residues too short to cover the CDR3 end, so that end is filled in from the germline J gene. The rearrangement uses TRBV4-1 and TRBJ2-4; 7 bases map to TRBD2. The CDR3 totals 16 residues. Trimming removed 5 bases from V and 4 bases from J; junction bases left unmatched: 11. Germline CDR1 and CDR2: MGHRA and YSYEKL. Partial CDR3 DNA: TGCGCCAGCAGCGGGGGGGAGACCGAGGGAAAAAACATT. As protein: CASSGGETEGKNI. The entire CDR3 protein reads CASSGGETEGKNIQYF.

Note on this clone: The read halts 3 residues ahead of the CDR3 end, with the missing end drawn from the germline J gene. V is TRBV5-1 and J is TRBJ1-1; D is possibly TRBD1 (6 bases). Germline CDR1 is SGHRS and CDR2 is YFSETQ. V shed 5 bases and J shed 4 bases, with 18 bases lying between them. The CDR3 length is 15 residues. Incomplete CDR3 DNA: TGCGCCAGCAGGGGGGCGGGGGGAATGAGCACTGAA. It yields the protein CASRGAGGMSTE. The entire CDR3 is CASRGAGGMSTEAFF.

Comments on this clone: The CDR3 goes on 3 residues after the read ends, and that part is filled in from the germline J gene. This rearrangement joins TRBV5-1 to TRBJ2-5; TRBD2 might be the D (5 bases). The germline CDR1 and CDR2 sequences are SGHRS and YFSETQ. The CDR3 spans 15 residues. V was cut by 1 base and J by 2 bases, with 12 bases left in between. CDR3 bases read: TGCGCCAGCAGCTTGAGCACGGGGAATCAAGAGACC. Translated, it gives CASSLSTGNQET. The full CDR3 protein is CASSLSTGNQETQYF.

The CDR3 loop reads CASSLLAQPYEQYF. CDR3 bases read: TGTGCCAGCAGCTTACTAGCCCAACCCTACGAG. The chain recombines TRBV5-5 with TRBJ2-7; D is perhaps TRBD2 (6 bases). The sequenced fragment ends 3 residues before the CDR3 boundary, so the rest is inferred from the germline J gene. Trimming cost V 2 bases and J 2 bases, with 11 bases left between them. CDR1 is SGHKS, CDR2 YYEKEE, per germline (reference sequence). This CDR3 contains 14 residues.

Concerning this clone: The read terminates 3 residues ahead of where the CDR3 ends, so the germline J gene completes it. The chain is built from TRBV29-1 and TRBJ2-2, with 10 positions matching TRBD1. Unmatched junction bases numbered 6, after V lost 6 bases and J lost 2 bases. This CDR3 is built from 15 residues. Per germline, CDR1 SQVTM and CDR2 ANQGSEA. The CDR3 bases that were read are TGCAGCGTCTCCGGGACAGGGGACAACACCGGGGAG. The encoded protein is CSVSGTGDNTGE. The entire CDR3 sequence reads CSVSGTGDNTGELFF.

To note about this clone: The missing CDR3 end, 3 residues past where the read stops, is filled in from the germline J gene. V and J are TRBV20-1 and TRBJ1-6; no definite D call. The CDR3 runs to 15 residues. Trimming cost V 4 bases and J 5 bases, with 15 bases left between them. Germline V CDR1 and CDR2: DFQATT, SNEGSKA (reference sequence). The CDR3: CSANALRADNSPLHF. CDR3 DNA (partial): TGCAGTGCTAACGCCTTGAGGGCTGATAATTCACCC.

As to this clone: The read falls 3 residues short of the CDR3 end, and the missing part is taken from the germline J gene. The chain uses TRBV19 and TRBJ1-2; a possible D gene is TRBD1 (6 bases). Germline V gives CDR1 LNHDA, CDR2 SQIVND (reference sequence). The CDR3 loop spans 15 amino acids. The chain's CDR3 is CASSKGTAGVDTYTF. Partial CDR3 DNA: TGTGCCAGTAGTAAGGGGACCGCAGGGGTAGATACC.

About this clone itself: The CDR3 end is not reached by the read, which stops 3 residues before it; the germline J gene fills it in. The rearrangement links TRBV19 to TRBJ1-3, with TRBD1 identical over 7 bases. The V and J ends lost 5 bases and 2 bases, in that order; junction bases with no gene match: 12. Germline V gives CDR1 LNHDA, CDR2 SQIVND (reference sequence). The CDR3 spans 17 residues. The CDR3 sequence: CASSPSDWTGPGNTIYF. The part of the CDR3 DNA that was read is TGTGCCAGTAGTCCCAGCGACTGGACAGGACCTGGAAACACC.

In regard to this clone: Read sequence stops 3 residues before the CDR3 end, and the germline J gene provides the missing end. The chain has TRBV5-1 and TRBJ2-1; 7 bases are shared with TRBD2. Germline CDR1 SGHRS, CDR2 YFSETQ. Unmatched junction bases numbered 12, after V lost 7 bases and J lost 5 bases. This CDR3 has 15 residues. CDR3 in amino acids: CASGDSGAGNNEQFF. Incomplete CDR3 DNA: TGCGCCAGCGGGGATTCGGGAGCGGGGAACAATGAG.